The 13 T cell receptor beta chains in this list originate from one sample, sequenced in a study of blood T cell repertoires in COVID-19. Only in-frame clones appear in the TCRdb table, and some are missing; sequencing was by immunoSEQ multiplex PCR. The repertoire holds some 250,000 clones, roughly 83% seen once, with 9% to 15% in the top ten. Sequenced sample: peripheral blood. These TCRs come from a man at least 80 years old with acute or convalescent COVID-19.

The CDR3 coding sequence is TGTGCCACCAGTGGGCCAGGGACAGGGGCTGGAAACACCATATATTTT. It is translated as CATSGPGTGAGNTIYF. V and J are TRBV24-1 and TRBJ1-3; 10 nucleotides match TRBD1. V was pared by 5 bases and J by 2 bases, with 5 bases of the junction left unmatched. Germline lookup yields CDR1 KGHDR and CDR2 SFDVKD. This CDR3 contains 16 residues.

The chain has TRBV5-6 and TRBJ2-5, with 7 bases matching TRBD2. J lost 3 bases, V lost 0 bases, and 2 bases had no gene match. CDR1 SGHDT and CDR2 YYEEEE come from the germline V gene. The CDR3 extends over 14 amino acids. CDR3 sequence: CASSLVGGEETQYF. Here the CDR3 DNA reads TGTGCCAGCAGCTTGGTGGGGGGGGAAGAGACCCAGTACTTC. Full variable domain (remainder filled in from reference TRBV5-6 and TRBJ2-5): DAGVTQSPTHLIKTRGQQVTLRCSPKSGHDTVSWYQQALGQGPQFIFQYYEEEERQRGNFPDRFSGHQFPNYSSELNVNALLLGDSALYLCASSLVGGEETQYFGPGTRLLVL.

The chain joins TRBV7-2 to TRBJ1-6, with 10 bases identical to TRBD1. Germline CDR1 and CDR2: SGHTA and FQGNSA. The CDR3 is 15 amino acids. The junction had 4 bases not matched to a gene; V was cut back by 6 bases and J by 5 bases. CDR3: CASSRQGADNSPLHF. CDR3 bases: TGTGCCAGCAGTCGACAGGGGGCCGATAATTCACCCCTCCACTTT.

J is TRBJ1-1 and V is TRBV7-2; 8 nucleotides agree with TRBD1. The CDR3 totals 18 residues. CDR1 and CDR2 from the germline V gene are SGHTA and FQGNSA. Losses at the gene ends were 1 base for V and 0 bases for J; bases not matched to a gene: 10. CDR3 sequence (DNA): TGTGCCAGCAGCTTAGTCCCAGGGGGCGTTGGGATGAACACTGAAGCTTTCTTT. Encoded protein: CASSLVPGGVGMNTEAFF.

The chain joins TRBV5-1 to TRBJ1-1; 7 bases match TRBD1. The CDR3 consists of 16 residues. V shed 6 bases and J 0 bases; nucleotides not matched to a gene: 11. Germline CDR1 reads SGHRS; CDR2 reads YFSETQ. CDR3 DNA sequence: TGCGCCAGCACCTTTACTCAGACAGGGCTGAACACTGAAGCTTTCTTT. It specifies CASTFTQTGLNTEAFF. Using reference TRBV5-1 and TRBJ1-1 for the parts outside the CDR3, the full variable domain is KAGVTQTPRYLIKTRGQQVTLSCSPISGHRSVSWYQQTPGQGLQFLFEYFSETQRNKGNFPGRFSGRQFSNSRSEMNVSTLELGDSALYLCASTFTQTGLNTEAFFGQGTRLTVV.

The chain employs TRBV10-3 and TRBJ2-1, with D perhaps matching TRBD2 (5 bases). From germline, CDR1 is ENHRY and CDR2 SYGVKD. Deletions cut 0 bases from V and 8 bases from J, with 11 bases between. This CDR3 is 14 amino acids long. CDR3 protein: CAISESRAGDEQFF. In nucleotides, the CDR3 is TGTGCCATCAGTGAGTCAAGGGCCGGGGATGAGCAGTTCTTC.

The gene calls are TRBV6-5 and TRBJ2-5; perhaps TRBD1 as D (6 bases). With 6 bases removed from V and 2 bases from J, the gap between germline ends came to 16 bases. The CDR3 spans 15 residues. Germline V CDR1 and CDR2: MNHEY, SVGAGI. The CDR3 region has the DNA TGTGCCAGCAGGGCGTCAGGGGTAGCGCAAGAGACCCAGTACTTC. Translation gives CASRASGVAQETQYF.

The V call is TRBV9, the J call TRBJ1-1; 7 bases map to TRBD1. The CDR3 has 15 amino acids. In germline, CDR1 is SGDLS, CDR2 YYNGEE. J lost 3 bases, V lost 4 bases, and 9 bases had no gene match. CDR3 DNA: TGTGCCAGCAGCACCCAGGGGGGACCCTACACTGAAGCTTTCTTT. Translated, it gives CASSTQGGPYTEAFF.

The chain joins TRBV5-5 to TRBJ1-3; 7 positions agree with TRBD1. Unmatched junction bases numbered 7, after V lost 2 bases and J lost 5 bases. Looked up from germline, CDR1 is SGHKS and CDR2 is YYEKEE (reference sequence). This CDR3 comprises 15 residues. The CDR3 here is CASSFSWDSRNTIYF. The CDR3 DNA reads TGTGCCAGCAGCTTCTCGTGGGACAGCAGAAACACCATATATTTT.

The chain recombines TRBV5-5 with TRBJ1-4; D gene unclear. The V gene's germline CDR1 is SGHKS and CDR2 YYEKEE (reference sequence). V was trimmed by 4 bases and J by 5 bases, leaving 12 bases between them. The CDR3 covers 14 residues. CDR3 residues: CASSPTDINEKLFF. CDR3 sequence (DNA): TGTGCCAGCAGCCCGACCGACATAAATGAAAAACTGTTTTTT.

For the CDR3, the DNA is TGTGCCAGCAAGTCAGGGCTAACTAATGAAAAACTGTTTTTT. It codes for CASKSGLTNEKLFF. The chain links TRBV6-5 to TRBJ1-4, with a tentative D call TRBD1 (5 bases). The CDR3 contains 14 residues. CDR1 MNHEY and CDR2 SVGAGI come from the germline V gene. V was shortened by 7 bases and J by 1 base, with 10 bases between the two germline ends.

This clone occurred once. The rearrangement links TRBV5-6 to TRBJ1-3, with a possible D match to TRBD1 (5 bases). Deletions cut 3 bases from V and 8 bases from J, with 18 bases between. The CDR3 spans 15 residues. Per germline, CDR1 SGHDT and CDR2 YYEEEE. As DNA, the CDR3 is TGTGCCAGCAGCTCCTCCCTCGGGCGGGGGGACACCATATATTTT. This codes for CASSSSLGRGDTIYF.

The CDR3 DNA is TGTGCCAGCAGCTTGGAGACAGGGAATCAGCCCCAGCATTTT. Translated: CASSLETGNQPQHF. This rearrangement joins TRBV7-9 to TRBJ1-5; 7 bases are shared with TRBD1. The CDR3 runs to 14 residues. With 3 bases clipped from V and 4 bases from J, the junction kept 3 bases outside the gene matches. Per the germline V gene, CDR1 is SEHNR and CDR2 is FQNEAQ (reference sequence).